Listed below are T cell receptor beta chains from one sample, sequenced in a study of Tregs in tolerant kidney transplant recipients. Here immunoSEQ multiplex PCR was the method, and the copy in TCRdb shows in-frame clones only, minus some. This sample has 85,000 to 90,000 clones, with approximately 90% found just once. Sequenced: CD8+ T cells from blood. These receptors all come from a human donor in good health. Each CDR3 is given without its conserved first and last residue. Some rows mark clone size as missing; the rest say once, few, many or name a class of expanded clone.

>.|TRBJ2-3|TRBV27
ASSLEGASTDTQY
>.|TRBJ2-3|TRBV4-1
ASSLTSGRALFTDTQY
>.|TRBJ1-1|TRBV6-6
ASSSISGSFTEAF
>.|TRBJ1-2|TRBV27
ASSLLSGTGDLANYGYT
>.|TRBJ2-1|TRBV10-2
ASTSGAYNEQF
>.|TRBJ2-7|TRBV7-9
ASSLEPGASYEQY
>.|TRBJ1-1|TRBV11-2
ASSPGVNTEAF
>once|TRBJ2-3|TRBV7-6
ASSLSQGTSTDTQY
>.|TRBJ1-4|TRBV27
ASSLVRGQAEKLF
>.|TRBJ2-4|TRBV4-1
ASSPGVAGYDIQY
>.|TRBJ1-5|TRBV27
ASRSRGTGQPQH
>.|TRBJ1-4|TRBV5-1
ASSFSGQGGTNEKLF
>.|TRBJ1-1|TRBV6-6
ASSLRDLNTEAF
>.|TRBJ1-5|TRBV7-8
ASSFRHRNPSNQPQH
>.|TRBJ2-1|TRBV9
ASSPWTSGGAGEQF
>.|TRBJ2-3|TRBV7-8
ASSFDKTGLSTDTQY
>.|TRBJ1-1|TRBV5-6
ASSWGHQNTEAF
>.|TRBJ2-3|TRBV27
ASSSPGLAGVSTDTQY
>few|TRBJ2-1|TRBV5-1
ASTTGKFHEQF
>.|TRBJ2-6|TRBV14
ASSQVLAGFSGANVLT
>.|TRBJ2-3|TRBV7-9
ASSQTAGGPNTQY
>.|TRBJ2-7|TRBV10-2
ATGSMGDSYYEQY